The 2 T cell receptor beta chains listed next were all sequenced from one sample in a study of blood T cell repertoires in COVID-19. Here immunoSEQ multiplex PCR was the method, and the copy in TCRdb shows in-frame clones only, minus some. This table has 120,000 to 150,000 clones, roughly 82% appearing once. The sample comprised peripheral blood. These receptors all come from a human donor in a cohort sampled during active COVID-19.

This clone appeared once. The gene calls are TRBV7-2 and TRBJ1-2; D is uncertain. V shed 7 bases and J shed 1 base, with 4 bases lying between them. The CDR3 is 11 residues long. Looked up from germline, CDR1 is SGHTA and CDR2 is FQGNSA. The CDR3 sequence: CASTLNYGYTF. In DNA, the CDR3 is TGTGCCAGCACCCTTAACTATGGCTACACCTTC. Drawing the rest from reference TRBV7-2 and TRBJ1-2, the complete variable domain is GAGVSQSPSNKVTEKGKDVELRCDPISGHTALYWYRQSLGQGLEFLIYFQGNSAPDKSGLPSDRFSAERTGGSVSTLTIQRTQQEDSAVYLCASTLNYGYTFGSGTRLTVV.

The V gene is TRBV3-1 (or the pseudogene TRBV3-2), the J gene TRBJ2-3; D may be TRBD1 (7 bases). The CDR3 runs to 13 residues. Germline CDR1 reads LGHDT; CDR2 reads YNNKEL (reference sequence). Trimming shortened V by 3 bases and J by 14 bases, and 18 bases separated the two germline ends. The CDR3 loop is CASSQTQGTLAYF. The CDR3 nucleotides read TGTGCCAGCAGCCAGACACAGGGGACTCTGGCGTATTTT.